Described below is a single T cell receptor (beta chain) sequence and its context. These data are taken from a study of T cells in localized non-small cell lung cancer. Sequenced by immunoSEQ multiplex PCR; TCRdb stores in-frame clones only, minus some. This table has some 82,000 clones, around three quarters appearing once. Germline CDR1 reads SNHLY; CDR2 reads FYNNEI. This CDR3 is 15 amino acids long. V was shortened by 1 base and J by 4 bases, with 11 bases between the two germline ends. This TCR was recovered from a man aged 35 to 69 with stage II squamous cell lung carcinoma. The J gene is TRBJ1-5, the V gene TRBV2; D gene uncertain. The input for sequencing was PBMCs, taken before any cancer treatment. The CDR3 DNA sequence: TGTGCCAGCAGTGAAGGGGCAGGTCTTAATCAGCCCCAGCATTTT. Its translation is CASSEGAGLNQPQHF.